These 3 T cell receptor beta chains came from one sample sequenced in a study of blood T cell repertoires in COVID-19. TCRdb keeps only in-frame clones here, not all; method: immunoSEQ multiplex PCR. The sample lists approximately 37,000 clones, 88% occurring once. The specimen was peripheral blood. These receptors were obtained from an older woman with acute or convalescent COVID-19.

Written as DNA, the CDR3 is TGTGCCAGTAGCCTCGGACAGGGTCCGGTCGCTTTCTTT. Translating it yields CASSLGQGPVAFF. This chain links TRBV19 with TRBJ1-1, with TRBD1 identical over 8 bases. V was clipped by 6 bases and J by 11 bases; unmatched bases: 11. The CDR3 has 13 residues. Germline V gives CDR1 LNHDA, CDR2 SQIVND (reference sequence).

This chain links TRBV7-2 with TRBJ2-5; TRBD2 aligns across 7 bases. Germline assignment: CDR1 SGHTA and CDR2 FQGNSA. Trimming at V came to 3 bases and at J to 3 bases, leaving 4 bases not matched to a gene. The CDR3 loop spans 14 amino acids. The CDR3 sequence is CASSFSGFEETQYF. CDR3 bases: TGTGCCAGCAGCTTTAGCGGGTTCGAAGAGACCCAGTACTTC.

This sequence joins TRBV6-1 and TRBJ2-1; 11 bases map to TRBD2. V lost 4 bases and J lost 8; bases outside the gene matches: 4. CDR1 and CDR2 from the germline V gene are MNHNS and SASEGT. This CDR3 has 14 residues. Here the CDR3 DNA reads TGTGCCAGCAGTGTAGCGGGGGGGCCCTATGAGCAGTTCTTC. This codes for CASSVAGGPYEQFF.